One sample yielded the 26 T cell receptor beta chains listed below, sequenced in a study of shared clonotypes between healthy human individuals. The table came from immunoSEQ multiplex PCR; TCRdb's copy has only in-frame clones and leaves some out. The sample contains 300,000 to 400,000 clones, around 74% of which appear only once. Material for sequencing was memory CD4+ T cells sorted from blood. Specified subset: CD45RA-negative fraction. The receptors shown here come from a man aged 25 to 45 in good health.

The rearrangement joins TRBV7-3 to TRBJ1-5; the D is unclear. Trimming left V 1 base short and J 4 bases short, with 5 bases between. Germline loops: CDR1 SGHTA, CDR2 FQGTGA. The CDR3 has 13 amino acids. CDR3 region: CASSLNLNQPQHF. In DNA, the CDR3 is TGTGCCAGCAGCTTAAATCTGAATCAGCCCCAGCATTTT.

The chain uses TRBV5-1 and TRBJ2-3; TRBD2 matches at 10 bases. The junction had 3 bases not matched to a gene; V was cut back by 0 bases and J by 2 bases. This CDR3 is built from 16 residues. In germline, CDR1 is SGHRS, CDR2 YFSETQ. The CDR3 DNA reads as TGCGCCAGCAGCTTGGCACTAGCGGGGTTCACAGATACGCAGTATTTT. This translates into CASSLALAGFTDTQYF.

The chain couples TRBV5-4 to TRBJ2-7; 8 bases are a match to TRBD1. CDR3 length: 16 residues. Germline V lookup: CDR1 SGHNT, CDR2 YYREEE (reference sequence). After removal of 0 bases from V and 2 bases from J, the junction contained 7 bases not matched to a gene. DNA of the CDR3: TGTGCCAGCAGCTTGGCCGACGGGACAGGAACCTACGAGCAGTACTTC. Translating it yields CASSLADGTGTYEQYF.

V gene TRBV15 combines with J gene TRBJ2-2, with TRBD2 matching over 13 bases. CDR3 size: 18 residues. V lost 3 bases and J lost 3; bases outside the gene matches: 7. Germline lookup yields CDR1 LNHNV and CDR2 YYDKDF (reference sequence). The chain's CDR3 is CATSRGVLAGGDTGELFF. CDR3 DNA: TGTGCCACCAGCAGGGGGGTACTAGCGGGAGGGGACACCGGGGAGCTGTTTTTT.

The rearrangement uses TRBV5-4 and TRBJ1-2; no firm D call. The germline gives CDR1 SGHNT, CDR2 YYREEE (reference sequence). V was clipped by 4 bases and J by 4 bases, with 14 bases between them. This CDR3 is built from 14 residues. The CDR3 is CASSPPGVRYGYTF. The CDR3 DNA sequence: TGTGCCAGCAGCCCTCCCGGAGTCCGCTATGGCTACACCTTC. Filled out from reference TRBV5-4 and TRBJ1-2, the complete variable domain reads ETGVTQSPTHLIKTRGQQVTLRCSSQSGHNTVSWYQQALGQGPQFIFQYYREEENGRGNFPPRFSGLQFPNYSSELNVNALELDDSALYLCASSPPGVRYGYTFGSGTRLTVV.

This chain links TRBV19 with TRBJ1-2; 8 nucleotides match TRBD1. V shed 4 bases and J 5 bases; nucleotides not matched to a gene: 3. The CDR3 loop spans 13 amino acids. Per germline, CDR1 LNHDA and CDR2 SQIVND (reference sequence). The CDR3 nucleotides read TGTGCCAGTAGTACCGGACAGGGTTATGGCTACACCTTC. It translates to CASSTGQGYGYTF.

The rearrangement joins TRBV9 to TRBJ2-3, with TRBD2 matching over 9 bases. Trimming removed 5 bases from V and 2 bases from J; junction bases left unmatched: 6. This CDR3 has 15 amino acids. CDR1 is SGDLS and CDR2 is YYNGEE in the germline V gene. The CDR3 bases are TGTGCCAGCAGTGGGAGCGGGAGGATCACAGATACGCAGTATTTT. Protein sequence: CASSGSGRITDTQYF.

This chain links TRBV28 with TRBJ1-3, with 7 bases aligning to TRBD1. V trimming: 4 bases; J trimming: 0 bases; junction bases outside the gene matches: 3. In germline, CDR1 is MDHEN, CDR2 SYDVKM. CDR3 length equals 15 residues. CDR3 residues: CASSSTGYSGNTIYF. CDR3 nucleotides: TGTGCCAGCAGTTCGACAGGGTACTCTGGAAACACCATATATTTT.

The chain has TRBV5-1 and TRBJ2-5; unclear D gene. The length of the CDR3 is 14 residues. Germline assignment: CDR1 SGHRS and CDR2 YFSETQ. V was trimmed by 1 base and J by 4 bases, leaving 11 bases between them. CDR3 loop: CASSLSTPPETQYF. The CDR3 DNA sequence: TGCGCCAGCAGCTTGAGTACCCCCCCAGAGACCCAGTACTTC.

The rearrangement links TRBV5-1 to TRBJ2-1; possibly TRBD2 for D (6 bases). This CDR3 has 16 residues. The V gene lost 1 base and the J gene lost 7 bases, with 18 bases spanning the gap. The germline V gene has CDR1 SGHRS and CDR2 YFSETQ. CDR3 sequence: CASSLLGGSTPNEQFF. The DNA of the CDR3 is TGCGCCAGCAGCTTGTTGGGGGGAAGTACCCCGAATGAGCAGTTCTTC.

The chain employs TRBV10-3 and TRBJ2-7; D may be TRBD1 or TRBD2 (5 bases each). Germline CDR1 is ENHRY and CDR2 is SYGVKD. V was cut by 7 bases and J by 0 bases, with 13 bases left in between. The CDR3 runs 14 residues. In nucleotides, the CDR3 is TGTGCCATCATGTGGGACGCCAGCTCCTACGAGCAGTACTTC. It is translated as CAIMWDASSYEQYF.

The CDR3, as DNA: TGTGCCAGCAGCCGGGGACTACCCTTTAGCACAGATACGCAGTATTTT. Residues: CASSRGLPFSTDTQYF. The chain uses TRBV7-2 and TRBJ2-3; 7 positions agree with TRBD2. The length of the CDR3 is 16 residues. The V and J ends lost 5 bases and 0 bases, in that order; junction bases with no gene match: 8. CDR1 is SGHTA and CDR2 is FQGNSA in the germline V gene.

The sample holds a few counts of this clone. The gene calls are TRBV7-9 and TRBJ2-1, with TRBD1 identical over 9 bases. V lost 3 bases and J lost 7; bases outside the gene matches: 7. The CDR3 is 15 residues long. Germline V gives CDR1 SEHNR, CDR2 FQNEAQ (reference sequence). The CDR3 sequence is CASSFGQGNYNEQFF. The CDR3 DNA is TGTGCCAGCAGCTTTGGACAGGGGAATTATAATGAGCAGTTCTTC.

The chain employs TRBV14 and TRBJ1-1; 7 nucleotides match TRBD1. V lost 0 bases, J lost 14 bases, and 6 bases stayed unmatched. Per germline, CDR1 SGHDN and CDR2 FVKESK. This CDR3 has 12 residues. In DNA form, the CDR3 reads TGTGCCAGCAGCCAAGAATTCCAACAGGGGTTCTTT. Protein: CASSQEFQQGFF.

V usage is TRBV30 and J usage is TRBJ2-2, with a weak D call TRBD2 (6 bases). The CDR3 contains 14 residues. V was trimmed by 0 bases and J by 5 bases, leaving 10 bases between them. The germline V gene has CDR1 GTSNPN and CDR2 SVGIG (reference sequence). The CDR3 DNA follows: TGTGCCTGGAGTGTTCAGCGGGTGACCGGGGAGCTGTTTTTT. Translation: CAWSVQRVTGELFF.

The V and J genes are TRBV7-8 and TRBJ2-7; perhaps TRBD1 as D (5 bases). The V end lost 1 base, the J end lost 3 bases, and 7 bases lay between the germline ends. This CDR3 region has 13 residues. Per the germline V gene, CDR1 is SGHVS and CDR2 is FQNEAQ. DNA for the CDR3: TGTGCCAGCAGCTTAGACAGGCTCTACGAGCAGTACTTC. Translated, it gives CASSLDRLYEQYF.

This clone was picked up many times. This rearrangement joins TRBV15 to TRBJ2-5, with 10 bases aligning to TRBD1. The CDR3 sequence is 15 residues long. Germline assignment: CDR1 LNHNV and CDR2 YYDKDF (reference sequence). V lost 0 bases, J lost 4 bases, and 2 bases stayed unmatched. CDR3 region: CATSRDRTGGETQYF. The CDR3 DNA follows: TGTGCCACCAGCAGAGACAGGACAGGGGGAGAGACCCAGTACTTC.

The gene calls are TRBV28 and TRBJ1-1; D gene unclear. CDR1 and CDR2 from the germline V gene are MDHEN and SYDVKM. Trimming pared 2 bases from V and 0 bases from J, leaving 7 bases between. The CDR3 loop spans 14 amino acids. The CDR3 reads CASSLTDMNTEAFF. The CDR3 coding sequence is TGTGCCAGCAGTTTAACAGACATGAACACTGAAGCTTTCTTT.

This chain joins TRBV10-3 and TRBJ2-1; D might be TRBD1 (6 bases). V dropped 7 bases and J dropped 6 bases, with 13 bases sitting between them. Germline V gene sequence: CDR1 ENHRY, CDR2 SYGVKD. The CDR3 runs to 13 residues. The CDR3 DNA is TGTGCCATCAATGGCAGGGGAAGCAATGAGCAGTTCTTC. Its protein is CAINGRGSNEQFF.

The rearrangement joins TRBV5-6 to TRBJ1-5; D not resolved. Germline V gives CDR1 SGHDT, CDR2 YYEEEE. V gave up 0 bases and J gave up 5 bases, with 9 bases separating them. The CDR3 covers 14 residues. For the CDR3, the DNA is TGTGCCAGCAGCTTGGGCCAGAGATATCAGCCCCAGCATTTT. Protein product: CASSLGQRYQPQHF.

This clone was seen ten or more times. The V and J genes are TRBV5-6 and TRBJ2-7; 10 bases are a match to TRBD2. Germline CDR1 reads SGHDT; CDR2 reads YYEEEE. This CDR3 contains 18 residues. J was trimmed by 4 bases and V by 1 base; bases with no gene match: 14. CDR3 DNA sequence: TGTGCCAGCAGCTTGCGTGTAGCGGGAGGCCGAGCGTCATACGAGCAGTACTTC. It specifies CASSLRVAGGRASYEQYF. Variable domain in full (rest from reference TRBV5-6 and TRBJ2-7): DAGVTQSPTHLIKTRGQQVTLRCSPKSGHDTVSWYQQALGQGPQFIFQYYEEEERQRGNFPDRFSGHQFPNYSSELNVNALLLGDSALYLCASSLRVAGGRASYEQYFGPGTRLTVT.

The chain joins TRBV29-1 to TRBJ2-7; D is ambiguous. Trimming cost V 1 base and J 6 bases, with 7 bases left between them. This CDR3 comprises 11 residues. Germline assignment: CDR1 SQVTM and CDR2 ANQGSEA. CDR3 nucleotides: TGCAGCGTTGAAGCGCTAGGCGAGCAGTACTTC. It specifies CSVEALGEQYF.

This clone was seen a handful of times. V and J are TRBV29-1 and TRBJ2-4; 10 bases fit TRBD1. Germline CDR1 reads SQVTM; CDR2 reads ANQGSEA. V lost 7 bases to trimming and J lost 8 bases; unmatched junction nucleotides: 8. This CDR3 is built from 13 residues. The DNA for the CDR3 is TGCAGCGCCGAGGACAGGGGGTTTGACATTCAGTACTTC. It encodes CSAEDRGFDIQYF.

The chain combines TRBV10-1 with TRBJ2-5, with a weak D call TRBD1 (6 bases). V lost 0 bases, J lost 5 bases, and 13 bases lay in between. Germline V lookup: CDR1 WNHNN, CDR2 SYGVQD (reference sequence). This CDR3 has 15 amino acids. This chain's CDR3 is CASSESGAPEETQYF. The DNA of the CDR3 is TGCGCCAGCAGTGAGTCGGGGGCCCCAGAGGAGACCCAGTACTTC.

The chain joins TRBV4-3 to TRBJ2-5; D is ambiguous. Trimming shortened V by 1 base and J by 2 bases, and 11 bases separated the two germline ends. The CDR3 has 15 residues. The germline V gene encodes CDR1 LGHNA and CDR2 YSLEER. CDR3: CASSQVVGKQETQYF. The CDR3 DNA reads as TGCGCCAGCAGCCAAGTTGTGGGAAAACAAGAGACCCAGTACTTC.

The V call is TRBV19, the J call TRBJ2-3, with TRBD2 identical over 7 bases. Looked up from germline, CDR1 is LNHDA and CDR2 is SQIVND (reference sequence). Losses at the gene ends were 3 bases for V and 0 bases for J; bases not matched to a gene: 6. The CDR3 is made up of 16 amino acids. The CDR3 DNA follows: TGTGCCAGTAGTATGGGGCGACTAGCAAGCACAGATACGCAGTATTTT. Amino acid sequence: CASSMGRLASTDTQYF. Full variable domain (outside the CDR3, taken from reference TRBV19 and TRBJ2-3): DGGITQSPKYLFRKEGQNVTLSCEQNLNHDAMYWYRQDPGQGLRLIYYSQIVNDFQKGDIAEGYSVSREKKESFPLTVTSAQKNPTAFYLCASSMGRLASTDTQYFGPGTRLTVL.